What follows is one TCR beta chain and its context. The antigen is undetermined. This sample is drawn from a study of cytomegalovirus exposure and HLA in healthy donors. Whole-study context: Later, an analysis reported that the roughly 120 validation repertoires had used the same platform as the approximately 630 first-cohort repertoires. Study conclusions and caveats: Rare TCR sequences predominated, though certain public TCRs were found in many donors.

Sequenced by immunoSEQ multiplex PCR; TCRdb stores in-frame clones only, minus some. The sample lists more than 85,000 clones; around 93% were seen once. The CDR3 covers 14 residues. Trimming cost V 5 bases and J 3 bases; bases outside gene matches: 5. CDR1 MNHEY and CDR2 SVGAGI come from the germline V gene. The chain carries TRBV6-5 and TRBJ2-3; 7 nucleotides agree with TRBD2. The TCR originated in a woman in her 30s in good health and CMV-seropositive. The sequenced material came from PBMCs. The CDR3 DNA reads TGTGCCAGCAGTGTCATAGCGGGTACAGATACGCAGTATTTT. It encodes CASSVIAGTDTQYF.